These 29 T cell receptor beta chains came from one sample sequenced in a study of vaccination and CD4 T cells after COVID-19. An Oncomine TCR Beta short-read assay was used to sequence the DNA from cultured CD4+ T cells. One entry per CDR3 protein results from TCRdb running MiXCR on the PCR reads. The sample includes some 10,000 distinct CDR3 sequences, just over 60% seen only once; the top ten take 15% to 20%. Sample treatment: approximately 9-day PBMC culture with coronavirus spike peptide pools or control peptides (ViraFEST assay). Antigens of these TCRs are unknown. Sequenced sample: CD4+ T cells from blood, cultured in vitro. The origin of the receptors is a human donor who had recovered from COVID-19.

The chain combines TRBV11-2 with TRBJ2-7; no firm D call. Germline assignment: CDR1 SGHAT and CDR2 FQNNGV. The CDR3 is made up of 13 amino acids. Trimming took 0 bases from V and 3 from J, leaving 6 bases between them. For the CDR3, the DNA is TGTGCCAGCAGCTTAGAGCAGAGCTACGAGCAGTACTTC. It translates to CASSLEQSYEQYF.

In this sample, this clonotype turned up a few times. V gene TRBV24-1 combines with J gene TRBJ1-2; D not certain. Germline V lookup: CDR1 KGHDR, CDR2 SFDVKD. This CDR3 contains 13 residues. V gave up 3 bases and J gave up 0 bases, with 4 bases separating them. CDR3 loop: CATSDGSNYGYTF. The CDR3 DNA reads TGTGCCACCAGTGATGGATCTAACTATGGCTACACCTTC.

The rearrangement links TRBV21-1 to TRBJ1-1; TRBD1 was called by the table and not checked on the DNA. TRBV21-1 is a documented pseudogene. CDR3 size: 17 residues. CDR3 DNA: TGTGCCAGCAGCGATCACAGGGGGCGGTCTGACCTCACTGAAGCTTTCTTT. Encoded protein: CASSDHRGRSDLTEAFF.

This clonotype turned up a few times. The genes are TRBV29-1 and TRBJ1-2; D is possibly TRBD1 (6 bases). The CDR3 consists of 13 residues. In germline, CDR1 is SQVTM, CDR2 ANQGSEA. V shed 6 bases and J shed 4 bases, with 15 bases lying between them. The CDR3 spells CSVVNRDSYGYTF. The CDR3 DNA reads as TGCAGCGTAGTTAACAGGGATAGCTATGGCTACACCTTC.

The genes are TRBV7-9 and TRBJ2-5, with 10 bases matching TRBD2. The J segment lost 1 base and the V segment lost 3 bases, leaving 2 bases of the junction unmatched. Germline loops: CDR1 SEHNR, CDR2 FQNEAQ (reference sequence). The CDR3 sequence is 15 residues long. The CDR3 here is CASSFSGGSQETQYF. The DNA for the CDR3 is TGTGCCAGCAGCTTTAGCGGGGGGAGCCAAGAGACCCAGTACTTC.

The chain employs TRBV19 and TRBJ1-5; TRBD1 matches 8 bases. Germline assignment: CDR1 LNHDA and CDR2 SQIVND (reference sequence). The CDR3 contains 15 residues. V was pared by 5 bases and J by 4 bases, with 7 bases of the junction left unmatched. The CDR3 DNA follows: TGTGCCAGTAGTGCCGGACAGGGATGGAATCAGCCCCAGCATTTT. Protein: CASSAGQGWNQPQHF.

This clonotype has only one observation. DNA for the CDR3: TGCGCCAGCAGCTTGGACACCTTGAACACTGAAGCTTTCTTT. It specifies CASSLDTLNTEAFF. The rearrangement links TRBV5-1 to TRBJ1-1; D is undetermined. Trimming stripped 0 bases from V and 0 bases from J, with 6 bases between. The CDR3 has 14 amino acids. Germline V gives CDR1 SGHRS, CDR2 YFSETQ.

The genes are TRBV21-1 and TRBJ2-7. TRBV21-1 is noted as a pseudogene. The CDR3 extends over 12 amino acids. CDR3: CASSKKEHEQYF. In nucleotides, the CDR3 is TGTGCCAGCAGCAAAAAGGAGCACGAGCAGTACTTC.

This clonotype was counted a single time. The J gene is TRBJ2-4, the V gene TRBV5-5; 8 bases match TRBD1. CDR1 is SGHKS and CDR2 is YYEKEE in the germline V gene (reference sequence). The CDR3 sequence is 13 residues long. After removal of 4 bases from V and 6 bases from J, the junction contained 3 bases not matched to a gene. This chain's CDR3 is CASSPTGGNIQYF. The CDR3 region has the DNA TGTGCCAGCAGCCCCACAGGGGGAAACATTCAGTACTTC.

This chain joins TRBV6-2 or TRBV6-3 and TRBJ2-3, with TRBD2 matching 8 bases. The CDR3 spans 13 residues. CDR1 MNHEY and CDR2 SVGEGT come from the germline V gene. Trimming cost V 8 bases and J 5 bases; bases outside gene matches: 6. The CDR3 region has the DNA TGTGCCAGCTCCTCGGGGGGGTTAGATACGCAGTATTTT. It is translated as CASSSGGLDTQYF.

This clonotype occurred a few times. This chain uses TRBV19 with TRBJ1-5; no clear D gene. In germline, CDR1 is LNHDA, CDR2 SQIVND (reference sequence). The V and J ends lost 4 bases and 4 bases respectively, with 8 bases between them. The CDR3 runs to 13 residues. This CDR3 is CASSRAANQPQHF. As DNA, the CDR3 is TGTGCCAGTAGTAGGGCAGCGAATCAGCCCCAGCATTTT.

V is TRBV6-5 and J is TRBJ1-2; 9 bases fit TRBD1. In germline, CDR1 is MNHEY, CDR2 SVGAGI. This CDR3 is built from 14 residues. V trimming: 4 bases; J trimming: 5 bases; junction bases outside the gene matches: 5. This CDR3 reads CASSSGTGYYGYTF. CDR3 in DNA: TGTGCCAGCAGTTCCGGGACAGGGTATTATGGCTACACCTTC.

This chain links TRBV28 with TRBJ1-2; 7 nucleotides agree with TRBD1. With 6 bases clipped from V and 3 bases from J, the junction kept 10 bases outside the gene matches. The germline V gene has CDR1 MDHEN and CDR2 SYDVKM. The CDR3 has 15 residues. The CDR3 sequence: CASRRQSTGDYGYTF. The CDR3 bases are TGTGCCAGCAGACGACAATCTACAGGGGACTATGGCTACACCTTC.

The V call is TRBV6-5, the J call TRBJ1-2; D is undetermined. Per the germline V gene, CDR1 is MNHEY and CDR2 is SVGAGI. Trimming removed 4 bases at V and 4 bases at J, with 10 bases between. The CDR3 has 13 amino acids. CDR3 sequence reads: CASSSRASYGYTF. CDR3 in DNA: TGTGCCAGCAGTTCGCGGGCGAGCTATGGCTACACCTTC.

The DNA for the CDR3 is TGTGCCAGCAGCTTAATTCCGACCATGAACACTGAAGCTTTCTTT. It codes for CASSLIPTMNTEAFF. V gene TRBV7-3 combines with J gene TRBJ1-1; D is undetermined. CDR3 length equals 15 residues. V gave up 1 base and J gave up 0 bases, with 9 bases separating them. Germline CDR1 is SGHTA and CDR2 is FQGTGA.

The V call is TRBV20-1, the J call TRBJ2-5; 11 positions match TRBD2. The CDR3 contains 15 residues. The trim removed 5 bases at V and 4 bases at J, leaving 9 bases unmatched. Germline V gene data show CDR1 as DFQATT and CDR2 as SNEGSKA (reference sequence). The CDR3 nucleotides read TGCAGTGCTGGGATGACTAGCGGGGCGGGAGAGACCCAGTACTTC. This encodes CSAGMTSGAGETQYF.

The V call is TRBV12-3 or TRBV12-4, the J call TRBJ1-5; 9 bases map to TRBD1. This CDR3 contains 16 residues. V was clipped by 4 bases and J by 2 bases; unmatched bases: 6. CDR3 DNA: TGTGCCAGCAGTTCCGGGACAGGGATTGGCAATCAGCCCCAGCATTTT. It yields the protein CASSSGTGIGNQPQHF.

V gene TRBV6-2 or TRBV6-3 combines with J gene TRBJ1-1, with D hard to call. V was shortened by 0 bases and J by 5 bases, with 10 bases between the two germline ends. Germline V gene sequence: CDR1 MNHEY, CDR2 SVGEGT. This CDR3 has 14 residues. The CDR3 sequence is CASSYSRPMTEAFF. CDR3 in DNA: TGTGCCAGCAGTTACTCGAGACCGATGACTGAAGCTTTCTTT.

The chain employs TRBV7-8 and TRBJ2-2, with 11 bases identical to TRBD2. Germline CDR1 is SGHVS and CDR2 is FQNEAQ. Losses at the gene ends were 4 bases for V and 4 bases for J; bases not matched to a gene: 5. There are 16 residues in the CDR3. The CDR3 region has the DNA TGTGCCAGCAGCTCCAATCTAGCGGGGGGCACCGGGGAGCTGTTTTTT. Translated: CASSSNLAGGTGELFF.

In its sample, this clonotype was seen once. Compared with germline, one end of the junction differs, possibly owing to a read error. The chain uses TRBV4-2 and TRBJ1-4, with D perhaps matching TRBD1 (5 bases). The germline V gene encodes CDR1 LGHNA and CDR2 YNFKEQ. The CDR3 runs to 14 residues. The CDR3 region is CASSQSDTNEKLFF. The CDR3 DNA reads TGTGCCAGCAGCCAATCGGACACTAACGAAAAACTGTTTTTT.

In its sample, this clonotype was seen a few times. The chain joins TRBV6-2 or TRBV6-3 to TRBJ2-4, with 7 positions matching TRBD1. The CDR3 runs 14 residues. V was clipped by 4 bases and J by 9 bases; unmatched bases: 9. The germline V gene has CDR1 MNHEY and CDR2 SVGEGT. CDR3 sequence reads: CASSSRQGSAIQYF. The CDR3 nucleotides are TGTGCCAGCAGTTCAAGACAGGGCAGCGCCATTCAGTACTTC.

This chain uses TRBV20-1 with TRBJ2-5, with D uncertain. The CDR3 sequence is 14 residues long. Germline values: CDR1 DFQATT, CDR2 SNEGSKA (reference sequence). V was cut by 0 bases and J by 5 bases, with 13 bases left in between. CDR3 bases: TGCAGTGCTAGAGAGTACTCCCGAAGCGAGACCCAGTACTTC. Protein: CSAREYSRSETQYF.

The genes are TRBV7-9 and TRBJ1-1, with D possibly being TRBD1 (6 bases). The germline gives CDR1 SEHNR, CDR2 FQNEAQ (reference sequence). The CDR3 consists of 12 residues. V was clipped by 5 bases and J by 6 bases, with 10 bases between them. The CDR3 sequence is CASSPGTPEAFF. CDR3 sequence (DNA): TGTGCCAGCAGCCCCGGGACACCTGAAGCTTTCTTT.

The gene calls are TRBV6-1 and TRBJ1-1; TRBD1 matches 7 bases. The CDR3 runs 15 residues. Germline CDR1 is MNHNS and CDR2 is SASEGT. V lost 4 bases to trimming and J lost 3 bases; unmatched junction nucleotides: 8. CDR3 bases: TGTGCCAGCAGTGGCGACAGGGTCGGGGACACTGAAGCTTTCTTT. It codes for CASSGDRVGDTEAFF.

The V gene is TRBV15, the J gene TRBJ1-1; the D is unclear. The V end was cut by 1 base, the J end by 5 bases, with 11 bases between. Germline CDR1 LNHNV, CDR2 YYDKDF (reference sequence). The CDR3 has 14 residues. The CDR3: CATSRGEGGTEAFF. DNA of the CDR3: TGTGCCACCAGCAGAGGCGAGGGAGGGACTGAAGCTTTCTTT.

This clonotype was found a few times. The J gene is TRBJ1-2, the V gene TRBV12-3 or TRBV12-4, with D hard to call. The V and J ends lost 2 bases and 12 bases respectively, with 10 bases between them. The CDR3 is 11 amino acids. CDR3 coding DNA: TGTGCCAGCAGTTTACGGGGTCGGAACACCTTC. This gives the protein CASSLRGRNTF.

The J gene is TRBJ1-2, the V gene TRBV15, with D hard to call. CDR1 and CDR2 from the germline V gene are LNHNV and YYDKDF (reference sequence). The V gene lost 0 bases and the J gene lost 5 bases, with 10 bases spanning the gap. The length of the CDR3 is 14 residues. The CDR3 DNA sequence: TGTGCCACCAGCAGAGAAAGAATGGATTATGGCTACACCTTC. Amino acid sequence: CATSRERMDYGYTF.

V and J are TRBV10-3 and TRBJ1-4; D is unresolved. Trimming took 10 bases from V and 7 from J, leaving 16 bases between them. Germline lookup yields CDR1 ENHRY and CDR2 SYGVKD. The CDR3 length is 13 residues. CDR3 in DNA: TGTGCCAGCAGGCCAACACAGATTGAAAAACTGTTTTTT. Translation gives CASRPTQIEKLFF.

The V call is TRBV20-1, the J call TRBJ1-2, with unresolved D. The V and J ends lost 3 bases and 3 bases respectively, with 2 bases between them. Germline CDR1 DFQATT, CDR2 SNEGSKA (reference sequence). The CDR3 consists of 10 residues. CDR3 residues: CSASDYGYTF. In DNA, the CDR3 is TGCAGTGCTAGCGACTATGGCTACACCTTC.